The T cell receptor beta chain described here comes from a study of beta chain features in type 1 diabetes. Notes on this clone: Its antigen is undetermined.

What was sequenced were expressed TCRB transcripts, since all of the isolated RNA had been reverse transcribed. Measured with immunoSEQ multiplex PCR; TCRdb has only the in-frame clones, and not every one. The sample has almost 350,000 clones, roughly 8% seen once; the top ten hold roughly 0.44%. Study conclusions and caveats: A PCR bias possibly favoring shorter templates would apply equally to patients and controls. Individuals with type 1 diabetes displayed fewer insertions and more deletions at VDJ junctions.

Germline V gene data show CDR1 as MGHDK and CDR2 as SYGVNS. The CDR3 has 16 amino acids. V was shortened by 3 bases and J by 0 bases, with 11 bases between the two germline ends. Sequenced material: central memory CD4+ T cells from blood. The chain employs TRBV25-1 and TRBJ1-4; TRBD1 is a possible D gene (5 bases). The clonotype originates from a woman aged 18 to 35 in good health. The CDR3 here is CASSEGWGATNEKLFF. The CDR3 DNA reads TGTGCCAGCAGTGAGGGTTGGGGCGCAACTAATGAAAAACTGTTTTTT.